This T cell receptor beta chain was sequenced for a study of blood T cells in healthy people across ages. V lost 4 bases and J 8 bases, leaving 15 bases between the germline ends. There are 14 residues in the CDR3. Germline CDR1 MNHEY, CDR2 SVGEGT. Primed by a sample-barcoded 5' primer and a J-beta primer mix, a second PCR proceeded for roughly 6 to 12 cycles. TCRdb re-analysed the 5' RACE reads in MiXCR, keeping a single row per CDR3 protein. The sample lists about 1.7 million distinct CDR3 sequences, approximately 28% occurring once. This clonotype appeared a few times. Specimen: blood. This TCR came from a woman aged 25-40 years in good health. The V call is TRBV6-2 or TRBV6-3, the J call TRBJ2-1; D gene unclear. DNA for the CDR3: TGTGCCAGCAGTTTTCCGGCCCCGCCGGATGAGCAGTTCTTC. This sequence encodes CASSFPAPPDEQFF.